The 5 T cell receptor beta chains below come from one sample, sequenced in a study of T cell clonotyping in hematopoietic cell transplantation. Sequencing used immunoSEQ multiplex PCR; TCRdb keeps in-frame clones, though not all of them. The sample contains 11,000 or so clones, roughly 90% of which appear only once. Time point reported: recipient sample about 28 days before transplant, after cytoreduction. Sequencing was performed on peripheral blood mononuclear cells, taken before stem cell transplant. The receptor set was obtained from a woman aged 40 to 50 with acute myeloid leukemia. Some clones in this sample may be carry-over from other donors' samples.

The DNA for the CDR3 is TGTGCCAGCAGTTACGACACGGATAGTGGGGATGGCTACACCTTC. Protein product: CASSYDTDSGDGYTF. This chain joins TRBV6-5 and TRBJ1-2; no clear D gene. The CDR3 is 15 amino acids. CDR1 is MNHEY and CDR2 is SVGAGI in the germline V gene. V shed 2 bases and J shed 6 bases, with 16 bases lying between them.

V usage is TRBV29-1 and J usage is TRBJ2-2; 12 bases fit TRBD2. This CDR3 spans 17 amino acids. V trimming: 6 bases; J trimming: 4 bases; junction bases outside the gene matches: 12. From germline, CDR1 is SQVTM and CDR2 ANQGSEA. The CDR3 here is CSVTPKTSGSVTGELFF. CDR3 DNA sequence: TGCAGCGTAACCCCTAAGACTAGCGGGAGTGTCACCGGGGAGCTGTTTTTT.

The chain recombines TRBV18 with TRBJ2-7; 9 positions match TRBD1. This CDR3 comprises 15 residues. V shed 6 bases, J shed 2 bases, and the junction held 8 bases outside the gene matches. Germline V lookup: CDR1 KGHSH, CDR2 LQKENI. CDR3 sequence: CASSLGQGSAYEQYF. In DNA, the CDR3 is TGTGCCAGCTCCCTAGGACAGGGGAGTGCCTACGAGCAGTACTTC.

The genes are TRBV7-9 and TRBJ1-2; TRBD1 is a possible D gene (6 bases). Trimming removed 5 bases at V and 1 base at J, with 14 bases between. The CDR3 has 15 amino acids. Looked up from germline, CDR1 is SEHNR and CDR2 is FQNEAQ (reference sequence). The chain's CDR3 is CASSPRRTDNYGYTF. The CDR3 DNA reads as TGTGCCAGCAGCCCGCGACGGACAGATAACTATGGCTACACCTTC.

The chain couples TRBV9 to TRBJ2-5, with TRBD1 matching over 10 bases. The junction had 9 bases not matched to a gene; V was cut back by 4 bases and J by 0 bases. This CDR3 comprises 17 residues. Germline V lookup: CDR1 SGDLS, CDR2 YYNGEE. This CDR3 is CASSPGVGQGYQETQYF. As DNA, the CDR3 is TGTGCCAGCAGCCCCGGGGTGGGACAGGGGTACCAAGAGACCCAGTACTTC.